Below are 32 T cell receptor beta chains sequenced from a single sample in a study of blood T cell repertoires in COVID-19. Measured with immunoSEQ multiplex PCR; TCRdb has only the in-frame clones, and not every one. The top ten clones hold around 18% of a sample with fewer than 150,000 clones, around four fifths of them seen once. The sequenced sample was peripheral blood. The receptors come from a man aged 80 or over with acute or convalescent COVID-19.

DNA for the CDR3: TGTGCCAGCAGCTTCACAGATTATAATGGCTACACCTTC. As protein: CASSFTDYNGYTF. This chain uses TRBV5-4 with TRBJ1-2; D not resolved. Germline V CDR1 and CDR2: SGHNT, YYREEE (reference sequence). This CDR3 has 13 amino acids. The V end lost 2 bases, the J end lost 6 bases, and 11 bases lay between the germline ends.

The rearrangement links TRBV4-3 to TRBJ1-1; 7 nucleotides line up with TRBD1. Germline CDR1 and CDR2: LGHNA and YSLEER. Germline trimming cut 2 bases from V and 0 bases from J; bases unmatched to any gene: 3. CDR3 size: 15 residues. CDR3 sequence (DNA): TGCGCCAGCAGCCAACCGGGACAGCTGAACACTGAAGCTTTCTTT. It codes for CASSQPGQLNTEAFF.

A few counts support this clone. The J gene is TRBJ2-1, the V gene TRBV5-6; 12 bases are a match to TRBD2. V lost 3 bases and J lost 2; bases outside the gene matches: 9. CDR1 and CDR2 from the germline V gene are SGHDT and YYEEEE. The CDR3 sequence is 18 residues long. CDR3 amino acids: CASSSIGTSGRTYNEQFF. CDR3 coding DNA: TGTGCCAGCAGCTCGATCGGGACTAGCGGGCGAACCTACAATGAGCAGTTCTTC.

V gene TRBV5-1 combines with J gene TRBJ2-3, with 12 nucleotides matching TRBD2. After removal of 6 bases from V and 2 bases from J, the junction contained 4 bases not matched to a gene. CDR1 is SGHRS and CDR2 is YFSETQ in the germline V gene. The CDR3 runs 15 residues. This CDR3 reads CASKLAGGPTDTQYF. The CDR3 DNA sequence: TGCGCCAGCAAACTAGCGGGGGGTCCCACAGATACGCAGTATTTT. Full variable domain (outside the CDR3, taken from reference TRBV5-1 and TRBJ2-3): KAGVTQTPRYLIKTRGQQVTLSCSPISGHRSVSWYQQTPGQGLQFLFEYFSETQRNKGNFPGRFSGRQFSNSRSEMNVSTLELGDSALYLCASKLAGGPTDTQYFGPGTRLTVL.

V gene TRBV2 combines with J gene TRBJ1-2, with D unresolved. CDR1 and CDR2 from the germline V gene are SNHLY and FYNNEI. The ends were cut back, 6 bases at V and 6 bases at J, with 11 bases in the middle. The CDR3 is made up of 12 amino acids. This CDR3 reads CASRGDWDGYTF. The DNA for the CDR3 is TGTGCCAGCAGAGGAGATTGGGATGGCTACACCTTC.

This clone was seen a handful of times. The CDR3: CASSSTYANYGYTF. CDR3 in DNA: TGTGCCAGCAGCAGTACATATGCTAACTATGGCTACACCTTC. The chain has TRBV5-4 and TRBJ1-2; D not certain. This CDR3 spans 14 amino acids. Germline V CDR1 and CDR2: SGHNT, YYREEE (reference sequence). V lost 4 bases to trimming and J lost 0 bases, with 10 bases between them.

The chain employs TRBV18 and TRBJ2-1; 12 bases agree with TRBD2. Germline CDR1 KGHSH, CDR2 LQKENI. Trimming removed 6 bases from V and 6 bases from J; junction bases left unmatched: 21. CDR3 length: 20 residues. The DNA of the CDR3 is TGTGCCAGCTCGTACCAGCCTCCGGGACTAGCGGGTCGACCTTCCAATGAGCAGTTCTTC. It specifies CASSYQPPGLAGRPSNEQFF.

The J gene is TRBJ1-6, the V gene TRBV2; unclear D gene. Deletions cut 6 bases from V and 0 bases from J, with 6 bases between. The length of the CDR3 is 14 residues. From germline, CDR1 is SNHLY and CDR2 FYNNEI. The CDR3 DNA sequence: TGTGCCAGCAGGCAGGCCTCCTATAATTCACCCCTCCACTTT. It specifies CASRQASYNSPLHF.

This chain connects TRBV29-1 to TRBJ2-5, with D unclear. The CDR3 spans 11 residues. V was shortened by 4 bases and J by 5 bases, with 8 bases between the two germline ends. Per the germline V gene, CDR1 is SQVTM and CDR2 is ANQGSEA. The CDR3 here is CSVGSGETQYF. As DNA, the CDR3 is TGCAGCGTTGGGAGTGGGGAGACCCAGTACTTC. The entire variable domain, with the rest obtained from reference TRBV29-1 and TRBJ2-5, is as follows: SAVISQKPSRDICQRGTSLTIQCQVDSQVTMMFWYRQQPGQSLTLIATANQGSEATYESGFVIDKFPISRPNLTFSTLTVSNMSPEDSSIYLCSVGSGETQYFGPGTRLLVL.

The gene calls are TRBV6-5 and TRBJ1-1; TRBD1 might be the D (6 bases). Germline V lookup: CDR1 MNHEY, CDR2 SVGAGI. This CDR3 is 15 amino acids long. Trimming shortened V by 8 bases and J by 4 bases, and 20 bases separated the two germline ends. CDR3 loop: CASSKGGGRSTEAFF. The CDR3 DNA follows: TGTGCCAGCTCTAAGGGGGGAGGGCGGAGCACTGAAGCTTTCTTT.

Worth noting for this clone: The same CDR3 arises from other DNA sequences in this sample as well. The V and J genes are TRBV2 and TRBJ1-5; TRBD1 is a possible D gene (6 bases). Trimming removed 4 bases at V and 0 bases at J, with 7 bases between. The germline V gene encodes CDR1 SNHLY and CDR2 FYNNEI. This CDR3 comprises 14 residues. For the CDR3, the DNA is TGTGCCAGCAGTGGACAGGTTAGCAATCAGCCCCAGCATTTT. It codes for CASSGQVSNQPQHF.

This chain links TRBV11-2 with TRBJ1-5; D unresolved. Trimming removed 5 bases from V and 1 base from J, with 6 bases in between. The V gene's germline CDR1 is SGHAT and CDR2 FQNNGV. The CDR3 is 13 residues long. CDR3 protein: CASSKTSNQPQHF. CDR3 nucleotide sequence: TGTGCCAGCAGCAAGACAAGCAATCAGCCCCAGCATTTT. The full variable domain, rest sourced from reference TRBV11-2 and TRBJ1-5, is EAGVAQSPRYKIIEKRQSVAFWCNPISGHATLYWYQQILGQGPKLLIQFQNNGVVDDSQLPKDRFSAERLKGVDSTLKIQPAKLEDSAVYLCASSKTSNQPQHFGDGTRLSIL.

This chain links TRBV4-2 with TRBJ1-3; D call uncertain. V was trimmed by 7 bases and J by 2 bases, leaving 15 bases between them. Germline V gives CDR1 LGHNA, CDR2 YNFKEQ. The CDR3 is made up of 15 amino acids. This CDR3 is CASTSAAGTGNTIYF. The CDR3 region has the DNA TGTGCCAGCACCTCCGCTGCGGGGACTGGAAACACCATATATTTT.

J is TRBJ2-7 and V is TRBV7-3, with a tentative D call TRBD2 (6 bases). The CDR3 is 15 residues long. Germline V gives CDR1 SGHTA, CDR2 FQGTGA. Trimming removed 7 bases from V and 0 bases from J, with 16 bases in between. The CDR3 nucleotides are TGTGCCAGCAATTGGGTGGGACTGAGCTCCTACGAGCAGTACTTC. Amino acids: CASNWVGLSSYEQYF.

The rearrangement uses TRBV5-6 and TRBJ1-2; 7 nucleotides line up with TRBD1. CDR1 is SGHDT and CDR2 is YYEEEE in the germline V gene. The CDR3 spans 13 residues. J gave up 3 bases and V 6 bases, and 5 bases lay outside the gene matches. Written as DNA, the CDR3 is TGTGCCAGCATTCAGGGGGGCTACTATGGCTACACCTTC. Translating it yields CASIQGGYYGYTF.

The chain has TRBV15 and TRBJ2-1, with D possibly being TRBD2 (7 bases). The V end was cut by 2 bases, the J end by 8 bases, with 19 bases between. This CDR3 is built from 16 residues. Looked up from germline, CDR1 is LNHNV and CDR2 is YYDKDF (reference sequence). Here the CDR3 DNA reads TGTGCCACCAGCAGACTTGGGGGGGCGGTAGGAGATGAGCAGTTCTTC. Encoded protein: CATSRLGGAVGDEQFF.

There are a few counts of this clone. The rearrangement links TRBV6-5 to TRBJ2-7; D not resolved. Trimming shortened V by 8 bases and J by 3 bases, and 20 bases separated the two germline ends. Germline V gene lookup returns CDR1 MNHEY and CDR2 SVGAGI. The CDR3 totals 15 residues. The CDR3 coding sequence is TGTGCCAGCCAGTTCCAAGGCAGGATAGTCTACGAGCAGTACTTC. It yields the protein CASQFQGRIVYEQYF.

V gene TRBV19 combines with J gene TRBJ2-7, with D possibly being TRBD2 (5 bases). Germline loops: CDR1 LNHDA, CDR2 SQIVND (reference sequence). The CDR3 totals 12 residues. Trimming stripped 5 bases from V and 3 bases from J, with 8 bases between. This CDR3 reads CASSQDFYEQYF. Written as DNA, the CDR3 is TGTGCCAGTAGTCAGGACTTCTACGAGCAGTACTTC.

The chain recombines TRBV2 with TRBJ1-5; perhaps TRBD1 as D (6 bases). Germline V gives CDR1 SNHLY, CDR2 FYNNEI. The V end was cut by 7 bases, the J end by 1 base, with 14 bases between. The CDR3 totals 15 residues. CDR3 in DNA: TGTGCCAGCAAAGTGGGACACGGGAGCAATCAGCCCCAGCATTTT. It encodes CASKVGHGSNQPQHF.

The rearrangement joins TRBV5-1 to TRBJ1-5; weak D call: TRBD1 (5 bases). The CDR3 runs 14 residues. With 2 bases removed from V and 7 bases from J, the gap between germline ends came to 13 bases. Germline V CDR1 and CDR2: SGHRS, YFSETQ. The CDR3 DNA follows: TGCGCCAGCAGCTTCGGGGGGGACGGGCAGCCCCAGCATTTT. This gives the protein CASSFGGDGQPQHF.

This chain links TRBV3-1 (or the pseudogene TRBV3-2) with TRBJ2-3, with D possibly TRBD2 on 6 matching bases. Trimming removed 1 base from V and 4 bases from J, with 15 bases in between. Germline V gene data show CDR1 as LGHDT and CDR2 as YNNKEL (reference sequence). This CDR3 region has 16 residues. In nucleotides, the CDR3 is TGTGCCAGCAGCCAAGTCGTGGGAGCGGGCTCAGATACGCAGTATTTT. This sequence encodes CASSQVVGAGSDTQYF.

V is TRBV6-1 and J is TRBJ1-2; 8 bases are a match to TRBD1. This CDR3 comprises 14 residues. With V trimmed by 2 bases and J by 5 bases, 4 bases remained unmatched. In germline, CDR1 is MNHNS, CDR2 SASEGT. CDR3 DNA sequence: TGTGCCAGCAGTGAAAGGACAGGGAGTTATGGCTACACCTTC. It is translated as CASSERTGSYGYTF.

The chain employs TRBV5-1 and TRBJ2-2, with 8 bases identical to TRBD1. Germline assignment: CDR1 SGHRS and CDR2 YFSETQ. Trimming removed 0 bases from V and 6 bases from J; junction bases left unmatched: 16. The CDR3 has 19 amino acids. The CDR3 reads CASSLAQRPDRDKAGELFF. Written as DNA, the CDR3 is TGCGCCAGCAGCTTGGCCCAGAGACCGGACAGGGATAAGGCCGGGGAGCTGTTTTTT. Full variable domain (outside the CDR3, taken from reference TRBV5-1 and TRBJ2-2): KAGVTQTPRYLIKTRGQQVTLSCSPISGHRSVSWYQQTPGQGLQFLFEYFSETQRNKGNFPGRFSGRQFSNSRSEMNVSTLELGDSALYLCASSLAQRPDRDKAGELFFGEGSRLTVL.

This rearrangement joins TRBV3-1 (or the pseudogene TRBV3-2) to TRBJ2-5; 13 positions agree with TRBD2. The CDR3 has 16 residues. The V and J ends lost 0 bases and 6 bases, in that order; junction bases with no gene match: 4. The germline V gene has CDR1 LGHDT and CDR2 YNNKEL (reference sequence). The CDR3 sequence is CASSQERLAGGKTQYF. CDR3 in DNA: TGTGCCAGCAGCCAAGAACGACTAGCGGGGGGAAAGACCCAGTACTTC.

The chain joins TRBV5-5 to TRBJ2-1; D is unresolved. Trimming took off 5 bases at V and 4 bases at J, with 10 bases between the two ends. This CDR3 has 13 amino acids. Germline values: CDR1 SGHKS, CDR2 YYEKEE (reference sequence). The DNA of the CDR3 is TGTGCCAGCAGGGTTCTACCATACAATGAGCAGTTCTTC. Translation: CASRVLPYNEQFF.

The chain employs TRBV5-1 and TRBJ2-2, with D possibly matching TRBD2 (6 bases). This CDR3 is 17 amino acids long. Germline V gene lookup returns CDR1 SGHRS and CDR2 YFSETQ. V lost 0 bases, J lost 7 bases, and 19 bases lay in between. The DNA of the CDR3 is TGCGCCAGCAGCTTGGAATGGGGGGACCGGAGCGGCGGGGAGCTGTTTTTT. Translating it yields CASSLEWGDRSGGELFF.

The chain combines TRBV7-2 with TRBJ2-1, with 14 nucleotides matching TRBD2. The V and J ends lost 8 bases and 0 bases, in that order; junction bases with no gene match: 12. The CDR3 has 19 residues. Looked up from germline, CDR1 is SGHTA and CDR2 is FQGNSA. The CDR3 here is CASGRPGLAGASSYNEQFF. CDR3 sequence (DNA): TGTGCCAGCGGACGCCCGGGACTAGCGGGGGCCAGCTCCTACAATGAGCAGTTCTTC.

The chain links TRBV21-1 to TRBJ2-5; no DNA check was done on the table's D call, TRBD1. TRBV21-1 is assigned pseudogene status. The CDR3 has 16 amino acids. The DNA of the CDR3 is TGTGCCAGCATTACAGTGGACGCGGGACAGGCAGAGACCCAGTACTTC. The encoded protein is CASITVDAGQAETQYF.

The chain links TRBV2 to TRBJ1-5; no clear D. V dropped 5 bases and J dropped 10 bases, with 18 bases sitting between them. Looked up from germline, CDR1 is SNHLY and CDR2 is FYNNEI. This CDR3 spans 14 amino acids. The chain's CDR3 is CASSTKAPRNPQHF. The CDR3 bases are TGTGCCAGCAGTACCAAAGCTCCTCGTAACCCCCAGCATTTT.

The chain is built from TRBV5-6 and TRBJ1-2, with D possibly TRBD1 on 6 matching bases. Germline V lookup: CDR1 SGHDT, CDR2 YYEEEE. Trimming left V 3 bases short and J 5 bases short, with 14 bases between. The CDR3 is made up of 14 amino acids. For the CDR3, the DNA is TGTGCCAGCAGCTATCCGGACAGAAGTTATGGCTACACCTTC. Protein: CASSYPDRSYGYTF.

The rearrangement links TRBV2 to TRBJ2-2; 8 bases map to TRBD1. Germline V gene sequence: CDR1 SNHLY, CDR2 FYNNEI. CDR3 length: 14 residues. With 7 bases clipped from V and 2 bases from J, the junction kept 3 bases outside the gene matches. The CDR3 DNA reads TGTGCCAGCAAGACAGGGGCCAACACCGGGGAGCTGTTTTTT. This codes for CASKTGANTGELFF.

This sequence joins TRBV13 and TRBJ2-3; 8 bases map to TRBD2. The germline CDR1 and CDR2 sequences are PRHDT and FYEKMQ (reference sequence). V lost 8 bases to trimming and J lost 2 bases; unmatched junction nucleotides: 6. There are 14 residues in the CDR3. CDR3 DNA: TGTGCCAGCCGGGAGGGCAGTCACACAGATACGCAGTATTTT. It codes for CASREGSHTDTQYF.